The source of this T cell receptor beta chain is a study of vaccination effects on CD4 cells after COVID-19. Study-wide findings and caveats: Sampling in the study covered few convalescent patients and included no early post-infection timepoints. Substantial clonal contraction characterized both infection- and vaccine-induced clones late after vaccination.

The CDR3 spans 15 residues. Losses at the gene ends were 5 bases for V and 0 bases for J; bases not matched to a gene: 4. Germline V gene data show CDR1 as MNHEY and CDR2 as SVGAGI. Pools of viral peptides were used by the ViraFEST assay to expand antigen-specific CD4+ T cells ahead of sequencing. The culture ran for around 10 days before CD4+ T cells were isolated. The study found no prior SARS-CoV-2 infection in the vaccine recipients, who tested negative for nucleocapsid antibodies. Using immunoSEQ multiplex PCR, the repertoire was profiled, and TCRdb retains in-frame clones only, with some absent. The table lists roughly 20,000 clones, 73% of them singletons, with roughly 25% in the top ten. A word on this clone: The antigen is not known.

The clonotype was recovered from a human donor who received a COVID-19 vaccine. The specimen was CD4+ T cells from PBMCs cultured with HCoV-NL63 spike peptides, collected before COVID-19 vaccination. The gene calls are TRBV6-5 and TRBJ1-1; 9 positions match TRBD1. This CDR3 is CASSPRTGVNTEAFF. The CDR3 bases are TGTGCCAGCAGTCCTAGGACAGGGGTGAACACTGAAGCTTTCTTT.